The TCR beta chain under discussion was sequenced for a study of radiation and T cells in renal cell carcinoma. Time point denoted: baseline pretreatment blood. Regarding treatment: 15 Gy SBRT to primary tumor, nephrectomy 4 weeks later. Sequencing was performed with immunoSEQ multiplex PCR; in TCRdb, only in-frame clones are kept and a portion is missing. The sample records about 130,000 clones, approximately 78% being singletons. The germline CDR1 and CDR2 sequences are SGHNT and YENEEA. This CDR3 spans 16 amino acids. The V and J ends lost 5 bases and 3 bases respectively, with 16 bases between them.

The receptor comes from a woman aged 60-70 years with renal cell carcinoma. The J gene is TRBJ2-2, the V gene TRBV11-3; possible D gene TRBD2, 5 bases. Source: blood, taken from a patient whose treatment included radiotherapy and nephrectomy. CDR3 DNA sequence: TGTGCCAGCAGCCCGAATGCAGCGGATGACACCGGGGAGCTGTTTTTT. Protein: CASSPNAADDTGELFF.